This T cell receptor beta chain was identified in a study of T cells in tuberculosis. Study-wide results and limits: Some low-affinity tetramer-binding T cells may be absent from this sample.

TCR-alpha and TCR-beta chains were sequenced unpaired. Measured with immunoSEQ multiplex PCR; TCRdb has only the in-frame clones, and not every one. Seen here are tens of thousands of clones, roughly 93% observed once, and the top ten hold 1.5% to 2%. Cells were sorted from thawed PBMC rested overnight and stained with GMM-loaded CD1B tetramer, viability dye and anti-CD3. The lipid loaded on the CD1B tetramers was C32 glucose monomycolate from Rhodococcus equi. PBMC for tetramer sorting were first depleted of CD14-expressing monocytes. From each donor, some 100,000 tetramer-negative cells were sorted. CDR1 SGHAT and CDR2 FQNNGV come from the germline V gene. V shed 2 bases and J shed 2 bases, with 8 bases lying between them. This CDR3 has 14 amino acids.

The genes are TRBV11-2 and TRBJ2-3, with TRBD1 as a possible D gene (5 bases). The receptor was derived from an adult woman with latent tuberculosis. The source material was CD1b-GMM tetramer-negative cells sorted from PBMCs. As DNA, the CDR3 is TGTGCCAGCAGCTTAAACAGGCACACAGATACGCAGTATTTT. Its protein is CASSLNRHTDTQYF.